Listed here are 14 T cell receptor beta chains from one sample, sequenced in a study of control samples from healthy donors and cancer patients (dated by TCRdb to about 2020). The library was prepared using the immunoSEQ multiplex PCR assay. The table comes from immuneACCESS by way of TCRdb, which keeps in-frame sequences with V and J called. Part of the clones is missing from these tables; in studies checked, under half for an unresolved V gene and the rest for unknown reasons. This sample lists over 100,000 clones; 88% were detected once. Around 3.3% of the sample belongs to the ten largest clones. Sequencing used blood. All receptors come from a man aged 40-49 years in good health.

CDR3 loop: CASSTSGFGYTF. The CDR3 nucleotides are TGTGCCAGCAGTACCTCGGGGTTCGGCTACACCTTC. The V and J genes are TRBV2 and TRBJ1-2; D call uncertain. The CDR3 extends over 12 amino acids. Germline V lookup: CDR1 SNHLY, CDR2 FYNNEI. V lost 5 bases and J lost 8, with 12 bases in between.

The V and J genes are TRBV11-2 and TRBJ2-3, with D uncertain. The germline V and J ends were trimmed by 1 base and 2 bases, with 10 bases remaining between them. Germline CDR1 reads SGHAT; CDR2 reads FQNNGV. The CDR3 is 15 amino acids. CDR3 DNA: TGTGCCAGCAGCTTAGGGGGTAGCAACACAGATACGCAGTATTTT. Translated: CASSLGGSNTDTQYF.

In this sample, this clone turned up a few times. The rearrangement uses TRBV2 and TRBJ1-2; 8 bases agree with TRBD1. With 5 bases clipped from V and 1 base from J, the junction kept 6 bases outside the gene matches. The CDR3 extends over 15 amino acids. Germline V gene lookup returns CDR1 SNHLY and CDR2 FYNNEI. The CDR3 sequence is CASSLSTGDNYGYTF. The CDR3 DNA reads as TGTGCCAGCAGTCTCTCGACAGGGGATAACTATGGCTACACCTTC.

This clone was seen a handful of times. CDR3 residues: CASNRDTAYEQYF. For the CDR3, the DNA is TGCGCCAGCAACCGGGACACAGCCTACGAGCAGTACTTC. V gene TRBV10-2 combines with J gene TRBJ2-7; D perhaps matches TRBD1 (6 bases). This CDR3 region has 13 residues. V lost 7 bases and J 2 bases, leaving 12 bases between the germline ends. Germline CDR1 is WSHSY and CDR2 is SAAADI.

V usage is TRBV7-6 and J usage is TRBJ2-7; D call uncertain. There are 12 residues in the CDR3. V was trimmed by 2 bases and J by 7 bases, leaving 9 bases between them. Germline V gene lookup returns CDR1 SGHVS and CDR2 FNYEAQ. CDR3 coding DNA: TGTGCCAGCAGCTTAAGTCAAGCGGAGCAGTACTTC. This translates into CASSLSQAEQYF.

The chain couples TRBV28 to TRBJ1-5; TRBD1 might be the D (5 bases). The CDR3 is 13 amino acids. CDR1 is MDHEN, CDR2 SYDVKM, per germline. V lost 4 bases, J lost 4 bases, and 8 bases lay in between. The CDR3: CASSSGWNQPQHF. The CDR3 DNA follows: TGTGCCAGCAGTTCAGGGTGGAATCAGCCCCAGCATTTT.

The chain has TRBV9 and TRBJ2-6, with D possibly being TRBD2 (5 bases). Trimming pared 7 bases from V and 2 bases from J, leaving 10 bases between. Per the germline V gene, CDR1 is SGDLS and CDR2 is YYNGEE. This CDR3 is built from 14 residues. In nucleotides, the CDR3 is TGTGCCAGCGGCAAAGCGGCTGGGGCCAACGTCCTGACTTTC. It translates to CASGKAAGANVLTF.

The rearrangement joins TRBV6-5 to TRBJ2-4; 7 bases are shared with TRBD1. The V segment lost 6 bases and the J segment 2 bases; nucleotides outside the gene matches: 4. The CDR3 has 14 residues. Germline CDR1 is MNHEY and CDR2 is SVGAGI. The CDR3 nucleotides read TGTGCCAGCAGCCCAGGGGGTACCAAAAACATTCAGTACTTC. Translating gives CASSPGGTKNIQYF.

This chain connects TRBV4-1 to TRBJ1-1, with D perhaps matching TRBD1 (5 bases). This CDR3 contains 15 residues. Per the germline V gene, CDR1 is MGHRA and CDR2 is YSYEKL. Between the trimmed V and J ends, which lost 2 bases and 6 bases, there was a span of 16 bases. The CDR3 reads CASSQQGERRAEAFF. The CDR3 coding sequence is TGCGCCAGCAGCCAACAAGGGGAAAGGAGGGCTGAAGCTTTCTTT.

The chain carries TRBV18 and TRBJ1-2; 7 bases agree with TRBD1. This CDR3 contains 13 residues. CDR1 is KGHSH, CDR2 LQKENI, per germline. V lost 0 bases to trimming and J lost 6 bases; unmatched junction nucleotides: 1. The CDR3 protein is CASSPPGGDGYTF. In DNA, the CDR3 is TGTGCCAGCTCACCACCAGGGGGCGATGGCTACACCTTC.

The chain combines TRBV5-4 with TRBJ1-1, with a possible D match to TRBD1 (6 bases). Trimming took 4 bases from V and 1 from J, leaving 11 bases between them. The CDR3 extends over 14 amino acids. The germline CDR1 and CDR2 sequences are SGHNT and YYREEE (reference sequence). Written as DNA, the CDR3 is TGTGCCAGCAGCCCGGGACACCGGAACACTGAAGCTTTCTTT. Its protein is CASSPGHRNTEAFF.

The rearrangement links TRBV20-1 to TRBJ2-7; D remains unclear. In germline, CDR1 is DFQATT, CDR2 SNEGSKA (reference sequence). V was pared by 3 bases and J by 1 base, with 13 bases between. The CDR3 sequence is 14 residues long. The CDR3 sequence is CSASNSQKSYEQYF. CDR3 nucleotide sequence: TGCAGTGCTAGTAACAGCCAGAAATCCTACGAGCAGTACTTC.

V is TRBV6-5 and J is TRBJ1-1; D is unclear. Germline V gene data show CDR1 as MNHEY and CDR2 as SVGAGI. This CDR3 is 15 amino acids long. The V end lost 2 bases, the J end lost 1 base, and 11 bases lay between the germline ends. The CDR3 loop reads CASSYALETNTEAFF. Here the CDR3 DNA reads TGTGCCAGCAGTTACGCATTGGAAACGAACACTGAAGCTTTCTTT.

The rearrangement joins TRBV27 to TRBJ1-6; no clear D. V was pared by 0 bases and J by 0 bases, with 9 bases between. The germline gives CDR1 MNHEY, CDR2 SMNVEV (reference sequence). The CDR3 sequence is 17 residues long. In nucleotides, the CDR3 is TGTGCCAGCAGTTTATCCCCCGCCAGCTCCTATAATTCACCCCTCCACTTT. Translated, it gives CASSLSPASSYNSPLHF.